What follows are 13 T cell receptor beta chains derived from one specimen sequenced in a study of shared clonotypes between healthy human individuals (dated by TCRdb to about 2020). Libraries were prepared through the immunoSEQ multiplex PCR assay. TCRdb stores this immuneACCESS table with in-frame sequences only. Part of the clones is absent; in the studies checked, under half of the shortfall reflects unresolved V genes, and no reason is known for the rest. Counted in this sample were about 2.4 million clones; 85% to 95% of them appeared once. The ten largest account for roughly 0.14% of the sample. The sample was naive CD4+ T cells sorted from blood. The cell subset or site label on this specimen signifies: CD45RA+ positively selected. These receptors all come from a man between 18 and 29 years old in good health.

The rearrangement joins TRBV29-1 to TRBJ2-1; possibly TRBD1 for D (5 bases). Trimming removed 4 bases at V and 4 bases at J, with 20 bases between. CDR1 and CDR2 from the germline V gene are SQVTM and ANQGSEA. The CDR3 runs to 16 residues. The CDR3 nucleotides are TGCAGCGTTGTCCGTGACAGCAGATTAGTTTACAATGAGCAGTTCTTC. This translates into CSVVRDSRLVYNEQFF.

The J gene is TRBJ1-5, the V gene TRBV27; D uncertain. The CDR3 loop spans 14 amino acids. Germline V gene lookup returns CDR1 MNHEY and CDR2 SMNVEV (reference sequence). V lost 6 bases to trimming and J lost 3 bases, with 12 bases between them. CDR3 nucleotide sequence: TGTGCCAGCAGCTTCTCAGGCTCCAATCAGCCCCAGCATTTT. Encoded protein: CASSFSGSNQPQHF.

The chain couples TRBV7-2 to TRBJ1-1; D remains ambiguous. The CDR3 sequence is 13 residues long. V dropped 5 bases and J dropped 13 bases, with 20 bases sitting between them. The germline V gene encodes CDR1 SGHTA and CDR2 FQGNSA. The CDR3 sequence: CASSPSTNRRGFF. CDR3 coding DNA: TGTGCCAGCAGCCCGTCTACGAATCGGCGGGGTTTCTTT.

A word on this clone: Other DNA sequences from this sample encode an identical CDR3 as well. V is TRBV5-4 and J is TRBJ2-2; perhaps TRBD2 as D (5 bases). Deletions cut 1 base from V and 1 base from J, with 8 bases between. The CDR3 is 15 residues long. Germline-derived CDR1 and CDR2 are SGHNT and YYREEE (reference sequence). CDR3 bases: TGTGCCAGCAGCTTGTCCGGGGTGAACACCGGGGAGCTGTTTTTT. It is translated as CASSLSGVNTGELFF.

The chain is built from TRBV7-9 and TRBJ1-5, with D possibly matching TRBD1 (5 bases). V shed 4 bases and J shed 2 bases, with 12 bases lying between them. Germline V gives CDR1 SEHNR, CDR2 FQNEAQ (reference sequence). The CDR3 is 15 amino acids. CDR3 sequence reads: CASSSHGGGNQPQHF. CDR3 in DNA: TGTGCCAGCAGCTCCCATGGGGGTGGCAATCAGCCCCAGCATTTT. The full variable domain, completed using reference TRBV7-9 and TRBJ1-5, is DTGVSQNPRHKITKRGQNVTFRCDPISEHNRLYWYRQTLGQGPEFLTYFQNEAQLEKSRLLSDRFSAERPKGSFSTLEIQRTEQGDSAMYLCASSSHGGGNQPQHFGDGTRLSIL.

The V call is TRBV6-1, the J call TRBJ2-5; 9 bases align to TRBD2. Germline values: CDR1 MNHNS, CDR2 SASEGT. The CDR3 contains 16 residues. V shed 0 bases and J 3 bases; nucleotides not matched to a gene: 5. DNA of the CDR3: TGTGCCAGCAGTGAAGCGATGCTAGCGGGAAAAGAGACCCAGTACTTC. Translated, it gives CASSEAMLAGKETQYF.

V gene TRBV18 combines with J gene TRBJ2-7, with 7 bases matching TRBD1. V lost 6 bases and J lost 0; bases outside the gene matches: 2. Germline assignment: CDR1 KGHSH and CDR2 LQKENI. This CDR3 has 13 residues. This chain's CDR3 is CASSRQGSYEQYF. Here the CDR3 DNA reads TGTGCCAGCTCCCGACAGGGCTCCTACGAGCAGTACTTC.

The genes are TRBV10-3 and TRBJ2-6; tentative D call: TRBD2 (6 bases). This CDR3 contains 19 residues. CDR1 is ENHRY and CDR2 is SYGVKD in the germline V gene. V was clipped by 0 bases and J by 2 bases, with 17 bases between them. This CDR3 reads CAISESDLGGPPGANVLTF. DNA for the CDR3: TGTGCCATCAGTGAGTCCGATCTGGGAGGCCCCCCTGGGGCCAACGTCCTGACTTTC.

This chain uses TRBV29-1 with TRBJ2-1; D uncertain. Trimming took 3 bases from V and 3 from J, leaving 18 bases between them. Germline CDR1 SQVTM, CDR2 ANQGSEA. The CDR3 has 16 residues. CDR3: CSVEDRAASFYNEQFF. CDR3 DNA sequence: TGCAGCGTTGAGGACCGGGCCGCCTCTTTCTACAATGAGCAGTTCTTC.

V is TRBV6-5 and J is TRBJ2-3; the D gene is possibly TRBD2 (6 bases). Between the trimmed V and J ends, which lost 4 bases and 5 bases, there was a span of 19 bases. Germline V gene lookup returns CDR1 MNHEY and CDR2 SVGAGI. CDR3 size: 16 residues. CDR3 region: CASSLRLERYRDTQYF. CDR3 nucleotides: TGTGCCAGCAGTTTAAGACTAGAAAGGTACAGAGATACGCAGTATTTT.

The chain recombines TRBV15 with TRBJ2-1; no firm D call. The CDR3 runs to 12 residues. Germline V CDR1 and CDR2: LNHNV, YYDKDF (reference sequence). V gave up 0 bases and J gave up 9 bases, with 6 bases separating them. CDR3 DNA sequence: TGTGCCACCAGCAGAGATTGGATTGAGCAGTTCTTC. Amino acids: CATSRDWIEQFF.

The chain employs TRBV6-6 and TRBJ1-1; 9 nucleotides agree with TRBD1. Per germline, CDR1 MNHNY and CDR2 SVGAGI (reference sequence). The CDR3 loop spans 14 amino acids. After removal of 6 bases from V and 1 base from J, the junction contained 3 bases not matched to a gene. This CDR3 is CASRDRGGNTEAFF. CDR3 nucleotides: TGTGCCAGCAGGGACAGGGGCGGGAACACTGAAGCTTTCTTT.

V and J are TRBV10-1 and TRBJ2-7, with unresolved D. The germline V and J ends were trimmed by 7 bases and 9 bases, with 7 bases remaining between them. Germline values: CDR1 WNHNN, CDR2 SYGVQD (reference sequence). The CDR3 runs to 9 residues. CDR3 region: CASNRAQYF. For the CDR3, the DNA is TGCGCCAGCAACCGGGCGCAGTACTTC.